This record covers a single TCR beta chain. Germline CDR1 and CDR2: MNHNY and SVGAGI (reference sequence). There are 15 residues in the CDR3. Trimming cost V 6 bases and J 0 bases, with 12 bases left between them. These data originate in a study of T cell changes during pregnancy in multiple sclerosis. The table came from immunoSEQ multiplex PCR; TCRdb's copy has only in-frame clones and leaves some out. The data show roughly 40,000 clones, around four fifths seen once. This clonotype was sampled from a female donor with multiple sclerosis, enrolled in a pregnancy study. The gene calls are TRBV6-6 and TRBJ1-3; tentative D call: TRBD1 (5 bases). This sample comprised CD4+ T cells from peripheral blood mononuclear cells, obtained before pregnancy. The CDR3 here is CASRDRTYSGNTIYF. The CDR3 DNA is TGTGCCAGCAGAGACAGAACTTACTCTGGAAACACCATATATTTT.